This T cell receptor (beta chain) was captured by sequencing in a study of lymphopenia after photon versus proton radiotherapy. This CDR3 region has 15 residues. Trimming stripped 0 bases from V and 0 bases from J, with 8 bases between. CDR1 SGDLS and CDR2 YYNGEE come from the germline V gene. The table came from immunoSEQ multiplex PCR; TCRdb's copy has only in-frame clones and leaves some out. The table shows 25,000 to 35,000 clones, with 85% to 90% occurring only once. Specimen: peripheral blood, collected from a patient treated with photon-based radiotherapy. The chain joins TRBV9 to TRBJ2-3; D gene unclear. This TCR derives from a woman in her forties or fifties with pancreatic cancer. CDR3 protein: CASSVEGSSTDTQYF. CDR3 nucleotides: TGTGCCAGCAGCGTAGAAGGCAGTAGCACAGATACGCAGTATTTT.